This T cell receptor beta chain was found in a study of cytomegalovirus exposure and HLA in healthy donors. The PCR used 60 Vbeta and 13 Jbeta primers. Profiled with immunoSEQ multiplex PCR; TCRdb holds only in-frame clones, not every one. Here the sample spans more than 150,000 clones, 76% being singletons. Study-wide findings and caveats: For cytomegalovirus status, the classifier reportedly gave diagnoses with high specificity and sensitivity.

The CDR3 spans 14 residues. Germline V gives CDR1 MDHEN, CDR2 SYDVKM. J lost 6 bases, V lost 3 bases, and 6 bases had no gene match. In the case of this clone: Its antigen remains unknown.

The chain uses TRBV28 and TRBJ2-7, with TRBD2 matching over 9 bases. The receptor was isolated from a man aged 18-30 years in good health and CMV-seronegative. The sequenced sample was PBMCs. In DNA form, the CDR3 reads TGTGCCAGCAGTTTGAGGGGACTAGCTTTCGAGCAGTACTTC. It yields the protein CASSLRGLAFEQYF.